The 17 T cell receptor beta chains presented below share a single source sample, sequenced in a study of CD8 T cells in Susac syndrome (dated by TCRdb to the late 2010s). Libraries were made using the immunoSEQ multiplex PCR assay. RNA was extracted with the RNeasy kit and roughly 0.45 to 1 ug was reverse transcribed using random hexamers. In-frame beta chains were kept once TCRdb had trimmed the public reads at Q25 with fastp and called clones with MiXCR. Rows with a matching CDR3 protein are joined into one entry that keeps the most common DNA and genes. This sample gives 250,000 to 350,000 distinct CDR3 sequences in total; 92% of them show up just once. About 0.063% of the sample is held by the ten biggest clonotypes. The source material was CD4+ T cells from PBMCs. All receptors come from a human donor with multiple sclerosis.

The V gene is TRBV19, the J gene TRBJ2-5; 11 bases fit TRBD1. The CDR3 is 15 residues long. Looked up from germline, CDR1 is LNHDA and CDR2 is SQIVND (reference sequence). V lost 10 bases, J lost 2 bases, and 9 bases stayed unmatched. The CDR3: CATTPRDRGQETQYF. The DNA of the CDR3 is TGTGCCACAACACCCCGGGACAGGGGGCAAGAGACCCAGTACTTC.

This chain uses TRBV15 with TRBJ1-4; unclear D gene. From germline, CDR1 is LNHNV and CDR2 YYDKDF (reference sequence). V dropped 0 bases and J dropped 13 bases, with 12 bases sitting between them. The length of the CDR3 is 13 residues. The CDR3 sequence is CATSRDRRRSLFF. Here the CDR3 DNA reads TGTGCCACCAGCAGAGATCGACGACGGTCACTGTTTTTT.

This chain links TRBV7-9 with TRBJ1-1; TRBD1 might be the D (6 bases). Germline lookup yields CDR1 SEHNR and CDR2 FQNEAQ (reference sequence). CDR3 length equals 18 residues. Trimming shortened V by 5 bases and J by 0 bases, and 22 bases separated the two germline ends. The CDR3 is CASSPLPYRDSMNTEAFF. The CDR3, as DNA: TGTGCCAGCAGCCCACTACCATACAGGGATTCCATGAACACTGAAGCTTTCTTT. Drawing the rest from reference TRBV7-9 and TRBJ1-1, the complete variable domain is DTGVSQNPRHKITKRGQNVTFRCDPISEHNRLYWYRQTLGQGPEFLTYFQNEAQLEKSRLLSDRFSAERPKGSFSTLEIQRTEQGDSAMYLCASSPLPYRDSMNTEAFFGQGTRLTVV.

The chain links TRBV7-3 to TRBJ2-2; 7 positions match TRBD2. V shed 0 bases, J shed 3 bases, and the junction held 4 bases outside the gene matches. The CDR3 is 16 residues long. Looked up from germline, CDR1 is SGHTA and CDR2 is FQGTGA. For the CDR3, the DNA is TGTGCCAGCAGCTTAACGGGCGGGGGATACACCGGGGAGCTGTTTTTT. It is translated as CASSLTGGGYTGELFF.

The chain is built from TRBV5-1 and TRBJ2-5; D perhaps matches TRBD2 (6 bases). The germline V gene encodes CDR1 SGHRS and CDR2 YFSETQ. This CDR3 is built from 14 residues. V was cut by 1 base and J by 3 bases, with 10 bases left in between. CDR3 bases: TGCGCCAGCAGCTTGCTGGGGAGGAAAGAGACCCAGTACTTC. Protein: CASSLLGRKETQYF.

The chain joins TRBV12-3 or TRBV12-4 to TRBJ1-3, with TRBD1 identical over 11 bases. V lost 6 bases to trimming and J lost 4 bases; unmatched junction nucleotides: 5. The CDR3 contains 15 residues. Here the CDR3 reads CASSGTGGPGNTIYF. The CDR3 region has the DNA TGTGCCAGCAGCGGGACAGGGGGTCCAGGAAACACCATATATTTT.

This chain links TRBV12-3 or TRBV12-4 with TRBJ2-1, with 7 bases aligning to TRBD2. The CDR3 is made up of 15 amino acids. The V segment lost 3 bases and the J segment 6 bases; nucleotides outside the gene matches: 8. CDR3 bases: TGTGCCAGCAGTTTCTGGGGGAGGGCCTCCAATGAGCAGTTCTTC. It encodes CASSFWGRASNEQFF.

This clonotype has more than one count but fewer than ten. The chain couples TRBV10-3 to TRBJ2-3, with unresolved D. Germline assignment: CDR1 ENHRY and CDR2 SYGVKD. V was trimmed by 2 bases and J by 1 base, leaving 4 bases between them. CDR3 size: 13 residues. In nucleotides, the CDR3 is TGTGCCATCAGTGAGCGTGGCACAGATACGCAGTATTTT. Translation gives CAISERGTDTQYF.

Points on this clonotype: The junction and the germline gene differ at one end; a read error may be behind it. The rearrangement uses TRBV30 and TRBJ2-1, with 10 bases aligning to TRBD2. This CDR3 has 12 residues. The germline gives CDR1 GTSNPN, CDR2 SVGIG (reference sequence). The CDR3 loop reads CAWFRRASGSIF. DNA of the CDR3: TGTGCCTGGTTCCGGCGGGCTAGCGGGAGTATCTTC.

The chain employs TRBV6-6 and TRBJ1-1; possibly TRBD1 for D (6 bases). CDR1 is MNHNY, CDR2 SVGAGI, per germline (reference sequence). V lost 8 bases to trimming and J lost 0 bases, with 10 bases between them. The CDR3 is 13 residues long. The CDR3 loop is CASAGHMNTEAFF. CDR3 bases: TGTGCCAGCGCGGGACATATGAACACTGAAGCTTTCTTT.

The CDR3 is CASSSRLEINEQYF. The CDR3 DNA sequence: TGTGCCAGCAGCTCCCGACTAGAAATCAACGAGCAGTACTTC. This rearrangement joins TRBV7-2 to TRBJ2-7, with D tentatively TRBD2 (6 bases). The CDR3 extends over 14 amino acids. V dropped 4 bases and J dropped 5 bases, with 15 bases sitting between them. Germline V gene lookup returns CDR1 SGHTA and CDR2 FQGNSA.

This chain uses TRBV7-9 with TRBJ2-2, with D uncertain. With 5 bases removed from V and 2 bases from J, the gap between germline ends came to 12 bases. This CDR3 comprises 15 residues. Germline CDR1 reads SEHNR; CDR2 reads FQNEAQ (reference sequence). The CDR3 spells CASSSQRINTGELFF. As DNA, the CDR3 is TGTGCCAGCAGCAGTCAACGAATCAACACCGGGGAGCTGTTTTTT.

The rearrangement uses TRBV18 and TRBJ2-1; D not resolved. The CDR3 spans 14 residues. Germline V lookup: CDR1 KGHSH, CDR2 LQKENI. V was pared by 1 base and J by 5 bases, with 9 bases between. CDR3 loop: CASSPRARDNEQFF. DNA for the CDR3: TGTGCCAGCTCACCACGGGCAAGAGACAATGAGCAGTTCTTC.

The chain couples TRBV10-3 to TRBJ2-7, with D maybe TRBD1 (5 bases). CDR3 length: 14 residues. V was clipped by 4 bases and J by 2 bases, with 12 bases between them. Per germline, CDR1 ENHRY and CDR2 SYGVKD. The CDR3 loop reads CAISVNGAAYEQYF. The CDR3 region has the DNA TGTGCCATCAGTGTCAATGGGGCAGCCTACGAGCAGTACTTC.

This clonotype appeared a single time. The chain combines TRBV7-8 with TRBJ2-1; the D gene is possibly TRBD1 (6 bases). Germline V gene data show CDR1 as SGHVS and CDR2 as FQNEAQ. V dropped 4 bases and J dropped 12 bases, with 13 bases sitting between them. The CDR3 totals 12 residues. The CDR3 sequence: CASSSLEGGQFF. CDR3 nucleotides: TGTGCCAGCAGCTCCCTCGAAGGGGGGCAGTTCTTC. The full variable domain, in which reference TRBV7-8 and TRBJ2-1 provide the parts outside the CDR3, is GAGVSQSPRYKVAKRGQDVALRCDPISGHVSLFWYQQALGQGPEFLTYFQNEAQLDKSGLPSDRFFAERPEGSVSTLKIQRTQQEDSAVYLCASSSLEGGQFFGPGTRLTVL.

This chain uses TRBV7-2 with TRBJ2-3; tentatively, D is TRBD2 (5 bases). In germline, CDR1 is SGHTA, CDR2 FQGNSA. Trimming stripped 5 bases from V and 1 base from J, with 13 bases between. This CDR3 contains 15 residues. The CDR3 spells CASSPFSRGTDTQYF. DNA of the CDR3: TGTGCCAGCAGCCCATTTTCGAGGGGCACAGATACGCAGTATTTT. Drawing the rest from reference TRBV7-2 and TRBJ2-3, the complete variable domain is GAGVSQSPSNKVTEKGKDVELRCDPISGHTALYWYRQSLGQGLEFLIYFQGNSAPDKSGLPSDRFSAERTGGSVSTLTIQRTQQEDSAVYLCASSPFSRGTDTQYFGPGTRLTVL.

V usage is TRBV24-1 and J usage is TRBJ2-2; no firm D call. V gave up 9 bases and J gave up 5 bases, with 9 bases separating them. Germline V gene sequence: CDR1 KGHDR, CDR2 SFDVKD. The CDR3 has 12 amino acids. The CDR3 reads CATGTVTGELFF. CDR3 bases: TGTGCCACCGGCACCGTTACCGGGGAGCTGTTTTTT.